The T cell receptor beta chain under discussion was sequenced for a study of spatial heterogeneity in lung cancer. Study results and caveats: Expanded intratumoral alpha and beta TCR counts tracked tumor mutation counts.

Regarding time point: sample taken at primary tumor resection. This clonotype was observed a handful of times. The antigen remains unidentified. The germline V gene has CDR1 MDHEN and CDR2 SYDVKM. The junction had 9 bases not matched to a gene; V was cut back by 5 bases and J by 6 bases. The CDR3 covers 14 residues. MiXCR was run by TCRdb on the 5' RACE reads, yielding one entry per CDR3 protein. The sample holds 25,000 to 30,000 distinct CDR3 sequences, around 7.5% seen once. This material consisted of lung tumor tissue, taken at surgery. V gene TRBV28 combines with J gene TRBJ1-2; 7 bases agree with TRBD1. This TCR derives from a male donor with early-stage non-small cell lung cancer. CDR3 in amino acids: CASSVLDRVNGYTF. As DNA, the CDR3 is TGTGCCAGCAGTGTCCTTGACAGGGTAAATGGCTACACCTTC.